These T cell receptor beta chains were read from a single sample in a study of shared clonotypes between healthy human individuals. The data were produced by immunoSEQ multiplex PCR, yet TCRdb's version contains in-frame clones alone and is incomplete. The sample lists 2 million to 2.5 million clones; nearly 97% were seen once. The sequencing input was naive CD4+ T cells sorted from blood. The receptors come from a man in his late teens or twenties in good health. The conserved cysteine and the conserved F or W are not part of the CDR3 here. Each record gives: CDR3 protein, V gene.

ASSLGQPSTDTQY | TRBV4-1
ASSLGSWYTDTQY | TRBV7-9
ASSLERGFPDTQY | TRBV5-1
AISALDEQY | TRBV10-3
ASSLTEAYYEQY | TRBV28
ASSERDTGYGYT | TRBV10-2
ASRKRLDQETQY | TRBV10-3
ASSPPGAGANEQF | TRBV7-3
ASSATATGNSPLH | TRBV2
ASSAGTVKSF | TRBV6-1
ASSLGDPVDQRT | TRBV5-1
ASSPGAQIATNEKLF | TRBV5-4
ASSYSTSGDTIY | TRBV6-6
ASSLNRAYGYT | TRBV27
ASSLGTAYEQY | TRBV7-8
ASSISTGTNYGYT | TRBV7-2
ASSLGLGTEAF | TRBV7-8
ASSPGLRDSTLDTQY | TRBV5-1
ASRSVGRETQY | TRBV28
ASSFTGTRNTIY | TRBV5-8
ASTPDRGAPYGYT | TRBV6-6
ASSPPPWQGGYT | TRBV28
ATKRGDGQPQH | TRBV27
AWEGQGAVGYT | TRBV30
ASSLGRESTDTQY | TRBV7-7
ASSSPGANVLT | TRBV7-8
ASGRGREGEKDDQPQH | TRBV6-7
ASSLQTPGAQETQY | TRBV5-4
ASSAAGTANTEAF | TRBV6-1
ATSIGTGANTEAF | TRBV15
AAKPGGTYNEQF | TRBV25-1
ASSSGPPPGDGYT | TRBV7-9
ASSWTRTGATLNTEAF | TRBV7-7
ASSEKNYEQY | TRBV9
ASSEGDRREQY | TRBV6-1
ASSQGTNQDTQY | TRBV5-1
ASSLSSASGGAKNIQY | TRBV28
ASSSRQGEGQPQH | TRBV7-2
ASTRLAGGLRNEQF | TRBV5-1
ASSSTSSDYNEQF | TRBV5-1
AISETGETYEQY | TRBV10-3
ASSPAGYTEAF | TRBV18